The 26 T cell receptor beta chains listed next were all sequenced from one sample in a study of T cell repertoires in cytomegalovirus infection. TCRdb ran MiXCR on the reads and lists one entry per CDR3 protein. The table records 300,000 to 400,000 distinct CDR3 sequences, more than 9% of them present only once. Specimen: PBMCs. The receptor source for this set is a human donor in good health (CMV status not recorded). Some clones in this sample may be carry-over from other donors' samples.

The chain carries TRBV5-4 and TRBJ2-3; TRBD1 matches at 8 bases. The ends lost 3 bases at V and 0 bases at J; junction bases unmatched: 6. The CDR3 runs to 16 residues. CDR1 and CDR2 (germline): SGHNT, YYREEE (reference sequence). Written as DNA, the CDR3 is TGTGCCAGCAGCTCATCAGGGGGCTATAGCACAGATACGCAGTATTTT. It translates to CASSSSGGYSTDTQYF. Full variable domain (missing parts from reference TRBV5-4 and TRBJ2-3): ETGVTQSPTHLIKTRGQQVTLRCSSQSGHNTVSWYQQALGQGPQFIFQYYREEENGRGNFPPRFSGLQFPNYSSELNVNALELDDSALYLCASSSSGGYSTDTQYFGPGTRLTVL.

V and J are TRBV5-1 and TRBJ2-7, with 11 bases matching TRBD2. From germline, CDR1 is SGHRS and CDR2 YFSETQ. The CDR3 sequence is 15 residues long. V trimming: 1 base; J trimming: 4 bases; junction bases outside the gene matches: 4. CDR3 sequence reads: CASSLTSGSWYEQYF. CDR3 in DNA: TGCGCCAGCAGCTTGACTAGCGGGAGTTGGTACGAGCAGTACTTC.

The sample holds a few counts of this clonotype. The DNA for the CDR3 is TGTGCCAGCAGTTTAGATGGGCCGGGAGAGACCCAGTACTTC. This gives the protein CASSLDGPGETQYF. This chain joins TRBV27 and TRBJ2-5; D gene unclear. This CDR3 is 14 amino acids long. The ends were cut back, 2 bases at V and 4 bases at J, with 11 bases in the middle. Per the germline V gene, CDR1 is MNHEY and CDR2 is SMNVEV (reference sequence).

This clonotype was detected many times. This sequence joins TRBV28 and TRBJ2-2; TRBD1 agrees at 8 bases. Germline V gives CDR1 MDHEN, CDR2 SYDVKM. This CDR3 is built from 16 residues. V lost 6 bases and J lost 1; bases outside the gene matches: 7. The CDR3 sequence: CASSLYRGWNTGELFF. The CDR3 DNA reads as TGTGCCAGCAGCCTCTACAGGGGGTGGAACACCGGGGAGCTGTTTTTT.

The CDR3 sequence: CASSYPRETQYF. In nucleotides, the CDR3 is TGTGCCAGCAGCTACCCGCGGGAGACCCAGTACTTC. The V and J genes are TRBV7-2 and TRBJ2-5, with D uncertain. Germline V gives CDR1 SGHTA, CDR2 FQGNSA. This CDR3 region has 12 residues. With 4 bases removed from V and 5 bases from J, the gap between germline ends came to 8 bases.

The V and J genes are TRBV11-2 and TRBJ2-5; 9 positions agree with TRBD2. The CDR3 covers 18 residues. V lost 4 bases to trimming and J lost 5 bases; unmatched junction nucleotides: 17. The V gene's germline CDR1 is SGHAT and CDR2 FQNNGV. CDR3 coding DNA: TGTGCCAGCAGCTCCCGAGAGTCCCCTAGCGGGATAAGGGAGACCCAGTACTTC. Translation gives CASSSRESPSGIRETQYF.

The rearrangement uses TRBV7-9 and TRBJ1-5, with TRBD1 as a possible D gene (5 bases). V shed 5 bases and J shed 0 bases, with 11 bases lying between them. CDR3 size: 15 residues. Germline CDR1 and CDR2: SEHNR and FQNEAQ (reference sequence). The CDR3 here is CASSPGPVSNQPQHF. The CDR3 nucleotides are TGTGCCAGCAGCCCGGGACCGGTTAGCAATCAGCCCCAGCATTTT.

The rearrangement joins TRBV7-9 to TRBJ1-2; the match to TRBD1 covers 8 bases. CDR3 length: 14 residues. V lost 1 base, J lost 6 bases, and 4 bases stayed unmatched. Germline CDR1 reads SEHNR; CDR2 reads FQNEAQ (reference sequence). For the CDR3, the DNA is TGTGCCAGCAGCTTAGGGACAGGGAAAAATGGCTACACCTTC. Translation gives CASSLGTGKNGYTF.

The chain joins TRBV19 to TRBJ2-5; 7 bases line up with TRBD2. The germline CDR1 and CDR2 sequences are LNHDA and SQIVND (reference sequence). The CDR3 spans 14 residues. The junction had 6 bases not matched to a gene; V was cut back by 8 bases and J by 0 bases. The CDR3 is CASRLADDQETQYF. CDR3 DNA: TGTGCCAGTCGGCTAGCGGACGACCAAGAGACCCAGTACTTC.

This clonotype was recorded at least ten times. The J gene is TRBJ2-2, the V gene TRBV7-9, with 7 bases aligning to TRBD1. The CDR3 has 14 amino acids. V was clipped by 11 bases and J by 8 bases; unmatched bases: 14. Germline CDR1 is SEHNR and CDR2 is FQNEAQ (reference sequence). CDR3 protein: CARKDRESSGELFF. The CDR3 nucleotides read TGTGCCCGGAAAGACAGGGAAAGTTCAGGGGAGCTGTTTTTT.

This clonotype occurred many times. The chain combines TRBV7-8 with TRBJ1-6, with a tentative D call TRBD1 (6 bases). The germline V gene has CDR1 SGHVS and CDR2 FQNEAQ. The CDR3 sequence is 15 residues long. V dropped 1 base and J dropped 7 bases, with 11 bases sitting between them. Written as DNA, the CDR3 is TGTGCCAGCAGCTTAGACTTGGGGGGCAATTCACCCCTCCACTTT. It is translated as CASSLDLGGNSPLHF.

The chain is built from TRBV7-2 and TRBJ1-1; D not certain. The germline CDR1 and CDR2 sequences are SGHTA and FQGNSA. The CDR3 covers 11 residues. The CDR3, as DNA: TGTGCGTTAGGGTGGAACACTGAAGCTTTCTTT. This gives the protein CALGWNTEAFF.

V usage is TRBV6-2 or TRBV6-3 and J usage is TRBJ2-1, with TRBD1 matching 7 bases. The germline CDR1 and CDR2 sequences are MNHEY and SVGEGT. The junction had 15 bases not matched to a gene; V was cut back by 6 bases and J by 4 bases. The CDR3 loop spans 17 amino acids. The CDR3 DNA reads as TGTGCCAGCAGCCGCCCCCGGGACAGACCTCTTTACAATGAGCAGTTCTTC. Protein: CASSRPRDRPLYNEQFF.

This clonotype was detected many times. The CDR3 sequence is CSVDALRSSFDEQFF. The CDR3 DNA reads as TGCAGCGTGGACGCCTTAAGGAGTTCGTTCGATGAGCAGTTCTTC. The chain carries TRBV29-1 and TRBJ2-1; no reliable D call. V was pared by 6 bases and J by 8 bases, with 23 bases between. Germline assignment: CDR1 SQVTM and CDR2 ANQGSEA. This CDR3 has 15 residues.

This clonotype has at least ten counts. The rearrangement uses TRBV12-3 or TRBV12-4 and TRBJ2-1, with TRBD2 matching 14 bases. The CDR3 consists of 15 residues. With V trimmed by 2 bases and J by 9 bases, 3 bases remained unmatched. The CDR3 bases are TGTGCCAGCAGTTTAAGGACTAGCGGGAGGTTTGAGCAGTTCTTC. It specifies CASSLRTSGRFEQFF.

This clonotype has ten or more counts. This chain uses TRBV4-2 with TRBJ1-2; D perhaps matches TRBD1 (5 bases). The CDR3 length is 15 residues. The germline gives CDR1 LGHNA, CDR2 YNFKEQ. V was shortened by 0 bases and J by 8 bases, with 16 bases between the two germline ends. This CDR3 is CASSQESRTGTGYTF. The CDR3 region has the DNA TGTGCCAGCAGCCAAGAGAGCCGGACCGGGACCGGCTACACCTTC.

This clonotype was picked up a small number of times. The rearrangement uses TRBV6-2 or TRBV6-3 and TRBJ2-1; maybe TRBD2 (6 bases). This CDR3 has 15 residues. Trimming cost V 7 bases and J 1 base, with 14 bases left between them. CDR1 and CDR2 (germline): MNHEY, SVGEGT. CDR3 region: CASTTPGRSYNEQFF. Written as DNA, the CDR3 is TGTGCCAGCACCACTCCCGGGAGATCCTACAATGAGCAGTTCTTC.

The chain has TRBV6-1 and TRBJ2-1, with D perhaps matching TRBD2 (6 bases). Germline assignment: CDR1 MNHNS and CDR2 SASEGT. V shed 5 bases and J shed 10 bases, with 24 bases lying between them. This CDR3 is built from 16 residues. CDR3 in amino acids: CASSYEAGRSGNEQFF. The DNA of the CDR3 is TGTGCCAGCAGTTATGAGGCGGGGAGATCGGGAAACGAGCAGTTCTTC.

This clonotype was seen a few times. Given the absence of the conserved phenylalanine or tryptophan at the CDR3 end, a read error is likely. The DNA is omitted, as the CDR3 cannot be located on it reliably, and the CDR3 follows TCRdb's listing. The chain recombines TRBV6-6 with TRBJ2-5; the DNA was not compared with TRBD2, the D call given in the table. Per the germline V gene, CDR1 is MNHNY and CDR2 is SVGAGI (reference sequence). Ends included, the CDR3 has 14 residues. The CDR3 sequence is CASSTEAGGLYLVL.

This clonotype was counted many times. The CDR3 loop reads CASSLAQGRDGYTF. CDR3 nucleotide sequence: TGTGCCAGCAGCTTAGCTCAGGGCCGGGATGGCTACACCTTC. V usage is TRBV7-6 and J usage is TRBJ1-2; possible D gene TRBD1, 5 bases. The V gene's germline CDR1 is SGHVS and CDR2 FNYEAQ. V lost 0 bases and J 6 bases, leaving 11 bases between the germline ends. The CDR3 spans 14 residues.

This clonotype was counted many times. The chain employs TRBV27 and TRBJ1-5, with D unclear. The V and J ends lost 5 bases and 6 bases respectively, with 14 bases between them. In germline, CDR1 is MNHEY, CDR2 SMNVEV (reference sequence). CDR3 length: 14 amino acids. DNA for the CDR3: TGTGCCAGCAGTCCAGTGGTTCCTGGTCAGCCCCAGCATTTT. This codes for CASSPVVPGQPQHF.

In this sample, this clonotype turned up a few times. The chain employs TRBV27 and TRBJ2-7; 9 bases line up with TRBD2. Trimming took 4 bases from V and 3 from J; bases not matched to a gene: 4. The CDR3 length is 14 residues. Germline lookup yields CDR1 MNHEY and CDR2 SMNVEV (reference sequence). CDR3 protein: CASSYVSGSYEQYF. CDR3 in DNA: TGTGCCAGCAGTTATGTTAGCGGGAGCTACGAGCAGTACTTC.

This clonotype was seen more than once but under ten times. The chain uses TRBV5-1 and TRBJ2-3; no clear D gene. The germline V and J ends were trimmed by 0 bases and 2 bases, with 22 bases remaining between them. This CDR3 is built from 19 residues. Looked up from germline, CDR1 is SGHRS and CDR2 is YFSETQ. CDR3 sequence: CASSLGRPEGPTHTDTQYF. CDR3 DNA sequence: TGCGCCAGCAGCTTGGGGCGCCCCGAAGGGCCCACACACACAGATACGCAGTATTTT.

The chain carries TRBV19 and TRBJ1-2; 9 bases agree with TRBD1. Germline CDR1 reads LNHDA; CDR2 reads SQIVND (reference sequence). The CDR3 sequence is 14 residues long. Trimming cost V 10 bases and J 4 bases; bases outside gene matches: 10. The CDR3 region is CATKRDRVSYGYTF. Here the CDR3 DNA reads TGTGCCACCAAACGGGACAGGGTGTCCTATGGCTACACCTTC.

V is TRBV7-2 and J is TRBJ1-1; no reliable D call. Germline V CDR1 and CDR2: SGHTA, FQGNSA. Trimming removed 0 bases at V and 14 bases at J, with 13 bases between. This CDR3 region has 12 residues. The CDR3 protein is CASSLANKWVFF. CDR3 DNA: TGTGCCAGCAGCTTAGCTAATAAATGGGTCTTCTTT.

The chain is built from TRBV3-1 and TRBJ2-5; no reliable D call. The CDR3 is 12 amino acids. The germline gives CDR1 LGHDT, CDR2 YNNKEL (reference sequence). Trimming took 3 bases from V and 6 from J, leaving 8 bases between them. The DNA for the CDR3 is TGTGCCAGCAGCCAGGCCGAGCAGACCCAGTACTTC. Translation: CASSQAEQTQYF.